Each of the 23 T cell receptor beta chains below was sequenced from the same sample in a study of regulatory T cells in long-lasting Graves disease. The sample's time point: persistent/refractory GD, antithyroid drugs over 5 years with positive TRAb. PBMC RNA served as the TCR library source. Relying on iRepertoire HTBI primers and Arm-PCR of CDR3 regions, the team built TCR beta libraries. Via MiXCR, TCRdb re-called the multiplex PCR reads, giving one row per CDR3 protein. Of about 460,000 distinct CDR3 sequences listed, about 22% are singletons. The sample consisted of peripheral blood mononuclear cells (PBMCs), taken when the disease was refractory, from a patient treated with antithyroid drugs. These receptors all come from a female donor with Graves disease.

This clonotype was recorded only once. The chain joins TRBV6-1 to TRBJ2-7; 9 bases match TRBD2. CDR3 size: 13 residues. J was trimmed by 6 bases and V by 6 bases; bases with no gene match: 6. Germline CDR1 and CDR2: MNHNS and SASEGT. The CDR3 protein is CASRTSGVFEQYF. The CDR3 DNA reads as TGTGCCAGCAGGACTAGCGGCGTTTTCGAGCAGTACTTC.

This clonotype was counted at least ten times. The rearrangement joins TRBV28 to TRBJ2-7; 8 nucleotides line up with TRBD2. CDR1 is MDHEN, CDR2 SYDVKM, per germline. J lost 1 base, V lost 9 bases, and 11 bases had no gene match. The CDR3 totals 15 residues. CDR3 nucleotides: TGTGCCAGTAGGATAACTAGCGGTCTTTCCTACGAGCAGTACTTC. Its protein product is CASRITSGLSYEQYF. Drawing the rest from reference TRBV28 and TRBJ2-7, the complete variable domain is DVKVTQSSRYLVKRTGEKVFLECVQDMDHENMFWYRQDPGLGLRLIYFSYDVKMKEKGDIPEGYSVSREKKERFSLILESASTNQTSMYLCASRITSGLSYEQYFGPGTRLTVT.

This clonotype was counted many times. The chain has TRBV3-1 and TRBJ1-1, with a weak D call TRBD1 (6 bases). The CDR3 spans 13 residues. CDR1 LGHDT and CDR2 YNNKEL come from the germline V gene (reference sequence). Trimming cost V 4 bases and J 10 bases, with 16 bases left between them. CDR3 nucleotide sequence: TGTGCCAGCAGCCGAGGCGAGGGGGGTAGAGCTTTCTTT. Protein product: CASSRGEGGRAFF.

The genes are TRBV20-1 and TRBJ1-2; D not resolved. V was trimmed by 4 bases and J by 9 bases, leaving 15 bases between them. In germline, CDR1 is DFQATT, CDR2 SNEGSKA (reference sequence). The CDR3 covers 12 residues. CDR3 sequence: CSATPGTLSYTF. DNA for the CDR3: TGCAGTGCTACGCCCGGCACCCTTAGCTACACCTTC.

This clonotype was observed a handful of times. The V and J genes are TRBV6-5 and TRBJ1-1; D is unclear. Trimming shortened V by 4 bases and J by 4 bases, and 13 bases separated the two germline ends. Germline assignment: CDR1 MNHEY and CDR2 SVGAGI. This CDR3 has 14 residues. This CDR3 is CASSSPLGSTEAFF. CDR3 DNA sequence: TGTGCCAGCAGTTCTCCATTGGGGAGCACTGAAGCTTTCTTT.

In its sample, this clonotype was seen many times. CDR3 protein: CASSEDGFWDGEETQYF. The CDR3 DNA reads TGTGCCAGCAGTGAAGATGGGTTTTGGGACGGCGAAGAGACCCAGTACTTC. V and J are TRBV6-1 and TRBJ2-5, with D tentatively TRBD1 or TRBD2 (5 bases each). Germline V gene lookup returns CDR1 MNHNS and CDR2 SASEGT. There are 17 residues in the CDR3. Trimming stripped 1 base from V and 3 bases from J, with 18 bases between.

This clonotype occurred many times. V gene TRBV2 combines with J gene TRBJ2-7; D gene unclear. Germline V gene data show CDR1 as SNHLY and CDR2 as FYNNEI. The CDR3 has 13 residues. The V gene lost 3 bases and the J gene lost 0 bases, with 6 bases spanning the gap. The CDR3 sequence: CASSDPLSYEQYF. DNA for the CDR3: TGTGCCAGCAGTGACCCTCTCTCCTACGAGCAGTACTTC. Using reference TRBV2 and TRBJ2-7 for the parts outside the CDR3, the full variable domain is EPEVTQTPSHQVTQMGQEVILRCVPISNHLYFYWYRQILGQKVEFLVSFYNNEISEKSEIFDDQFSVERPDGSNFTLKIRSTKLEDSAMYFCASSDPLSYEQYFGPGTRLTVT.

This clonotype came up many times. The CDR3: CASSSPPGSSGANVLTF. CDR3 DNA sequence: TGTGCCAGCAGTTCCCCACCAGGGTCTTCTGGGGCCAACGTCCTGACTTTC. V gene TRBV28 combines with J gene TRBJ2-6, with D tentatively TRBD1 (5 bases). The V gene's germline CDR1 is MDHEN and CDR2 SYDVKM. The CDR3 spans 17 residues. The V and J ends lost 4 bases and 1 base respectively, with 14 bases between them.

The table lists this clonotype with many counts. The chain combines TRBV28 with TRBJ1-2; the D is unclear. The CDR3 totals 14 residues. Trimming left V 3 bases short and J 8 bases short, with 16 bases between. Germline loops: CDR1 MDHEN, CDR2 SYDVKM. Here the CDR3 reads CASSFPGGSQGYTF. CDR3 in DNA: TGTGCCAGCAGTTTTCCCGGTGGATCCCAAGGCTACACCTTC.

This clonotype has just a few counts. The rearrangement uses TRBV5-1 and TRBJ2-7, with a weak D call TRBD1 (6 bases). The V end was cut by 3 bases, the J end by 5 bases, with 15 bases between. Per germline, CDR1 SGHRS and CDR2 YFSETQ. The CDR3 totals 14 residues. The CDR3, as DNA: TGCGCCAGCAGCTATCAGGGGTTTCACGACGAGCAGTACTTC. Protein: CASSYQGFHDEQYF.

Notes on this clonotype: This may be a read error: a much more frequent sequence differs by one nucleotide. The CDR3 does not close with the conserved phenylalanine or tryptophan, likely indicating a read error. This chain connects TRBV6-1 to TRBJ1-1, with 11 nucleotides matching TRBD1. Looked up from germline, CDR1 is MNHNS and CDR2 is SASEGT. With V trimmed by 7 bases and J by 5 bases, 6 bases remained unmatched. CDR3 size: 14 residues. In DNA, the CDR3 is TGTGCCAGCACCCCAGGACAGGGGGCGACTGAAGCTTTCTCT. Its protein product is CASTPGQGATEAFS.

Of note for this clonotype: Possible read error: a much larger clone is one base away. V gene TRBV28 combines with J gene TRBJ1-3, with a tentative D call TRBD1 (5 bases). Germline V lookup: CDR1 MDHEN, CDR2 SYDVKM. This CDR3 region has 15 residues. DNA for the CDR3: TGTGCCGGCAGCGACGGGGGGAGCTCTGGAAACACCATATATTTT. Its translation: CAGSDGGSSGNTIYF.

This clonotype was recorded only once. The chain couples TRBV5-1 to TRBJ1-1; no definite D call. Germline V gene lookup returns CDR1 SGHRS and CDR2 YFSETQ. The CDR3 has 15 residues. Trimming removed 0 bases from V and 3 bases from J, with 12 bases in between. The CDR3 nucleotides read TGCGCCAGCAGCTTGGCCGAAAGTTCGTACACTGAAGCTTTCTTT. Its protein product is CASSLAESSYTEAFF.

Ten or more counts support this clonotype. The gene calls are TRBV6-1 and TRBJ1-4; possibly TRBD1 for D (5 bases). The CDR3 consists of 14 residues. Deletions cut 5 bases from V and 8 bases from J, with 15 bases between. CDR1 and CDR2 (germline): MNHNS, SASEGT. This CDR3 reads CASSTRTGVEKLFF. The CDR3 nucleotides read TGTGCCAGCAGTACCCGGACGGGGGTCGAAAAACTGTTTTTT.

The V gene is TRBV5-4, the J gene TRBJ2-1; 12 nucleotides match TRBD2. V shed 4 bases and J 4 bases; nucleotides not matched to a gene: 9. This CDR3 has 17 residues. The germline gives CDR1 SGHNT, CDR2 YYREEE (reference sequence). The DNA for the CDR3 is TGTGCCAGCAGCCTACTAGGACTAGCGGGGAGGTACAATGAGCAGTTCTTC. Translating it yields CASSLLGLAGRYNEQFF.

This chain uses TRBV6-9 with TRBJ1-1, with D tentatively TRBD1 (6 bases). The V gene's germline CDR1 is MNHGY and CDR2 SVAAGI. Trimming removed 3 bases at V and 2 bases at J, with 16 bases between. The CDR3 has 16 amino acids. As DNA, the CDR3 is TGTGCCAGCAGTTACGGTACGGACAGAACAAACACTGAAGCTTTCTTT. The encoded protein is CASSYGTDRTNTEAFF.

This clonotype was seen ten or more times. The chain combines TRBV20-1 with TRBJ2-5; no clear D. V lost 0 bases and J lost 6, with 8 bases in between. Looked up from germline, CDR1 is DFQATT and CDR2 is SNEGSKA (reference sequence). The CDR3 is made up of 12 amino acids. CDR3 sequence (DNA): TGCAGTGCTAGAGATTTGGGGAAGACCCAGTACTTC. It translates to CSARDLGKTQYF.

The V and J genes are TRBV29-1 and TRBJ2-7, with D perhaps TRBD1 or TRBD2 (6 bases each). The V end was cut by 2 bases, the J end by 2 bases, with 13 bases between. Germline loops: CDR1 SQVTM, CDR2 ANQGSEA. This CDR3 contains 14 residues. The CDR3 DNA is TGCAGCGTTGAATTGCGGGACAAACCCTACGAGCAGTACTTC. Its translation is CSVELRDKPYEQYF.

This clonotype was observed many times. The chain is built from TRBV7-2 and TRBJ2-7; D is perhaps TRBD1 (6 bases). V was pared by 2 bases and J by 0 bases, with 11 bases between. This CDR3 has 15 residues. CDR1 is SGHTA, CDR2 FQGNSA, per germline. The DNA of the CDR3 is TGTGCCAGCAGCTTATGGGACACGAGCTCCTACGAGCAGTACTTC. This encodes CASSLWDTSSYEQYF.

The V gene is TRBV7-6, the J gene TRBJ2-7; 12 positions match TRBD1. Trimming removed 3 bases from V and 6 bases from J; junction bases left unmatched: 9. Germline CDR1 SGHVS, CDR2 FNYEAQ. This CDR3 comprises 16 residues. The CDR3 here is CASSFPPGQGAVEQYF. The CDR3 bases are TGTGCCAGCAGCTTCCCCCCGGGACAGGGGGCAGTCGAGCAGTACTTC.

The CDR3 reads CAISERDRVLDEQYF. As DNA, the CDR3 is TGTGCCATCAGTGAGCGGGACAGGGTTTTGGACGAGCAGTACTTC. The chain carries TRBV10-3 and TRBJ2-7, with TRBD1 matching 9 bases. Trimming took 2 bases from V and 5 from J; bases not matched to a gene: 7. CDR1 is ENHRY and CDR2 is SYGVKD in the germline V gene. CDR3 length: 15 amino acids.

This clonotype was observed a few times. This chain connects TRBV20-1 to TRBJ2-1; TRBD1 agrees at 7 bases. The junction had 12 bases not matched to a gene; V was cut back by 3 bases and J by 7 bases. Germline CDR1 reads DFQATT; CDR2 reads SNEGSKA (reference sequence). The CDR3 contains 15 residues. The CDR3 nucleotides are TGCAGTGCTAGTGATACCGGGACAGCCACTAATGAGCAGTTCTTC. It encodes CSASDTGTATNEQFF.

This sequence joins TRBV18 and TRBJ1-1; D may be TRBD1 (6 bases). This CDR3 region has 13 residues. V lost 5 bases to trimming and J lost 7 bases, with 14 bases between them. Germline V gives CDR1 KGHSH, CDR2 LQKENI. The CDR3 region has the DNA TGTGCCAGCTCATCTGGCCGACAGGATGAAGCTTTCTTT. This codes for CASSSGRQDEAFF.